The present entry profiles one T cell receptor (beta chain) with its context. Its antigen remains unidentified. No clone much larger than this one lies a single base away; base qualities are absent. The time point label here, explained by the study, means: peripheral blood 6 weeks after treatment start. The cohort comprised approximately 30 patients with locally advanced or metastatic urothelial carcinoma treated at Memorial Sloan Kettering on a trial protocol. Peripheral blood mononuclear cells were collected pretreatment and during treatment, with between 1 and 8 total time points obtained per patient. The Qiagen DNeasy Blood extraction kit was used to purify genomic DNA from total PBMCs and from tumor samples. PBMCs were collected pretreatment and during treatment, and were isolated and stored as previously described. The V end gives up 3 bases and the J end 5 bases, leaving 7 bases in the junction not matched to a gene. There are 16 amino acids in the CDR3, from cysteine to phenylalanine inclusive. The read is trimmed to its CDR3 DNA, 48 bases read in frame from base 1. CDR1 and CDR2 were assigned from the germline V gene as SGHDN and FVKESK.

The data are from a study of PD-L1 blockade in urothelial cancer (dated by TCRdb to 2016 to 2017). For the wider study: All patients started therapy around 2014 and received atezolizumab 1,200 mg intravenously every 3 weeks. Approximately 29 patients had pretreatment blood TCR-seq, about 25 had at least one posttreatment blood collection, and about 25 had tumor TCR-seq. Somatic, immune and clinical correlates of response to PD-L1 blockade with atezolizumab in urothelial cancer were the focus of an exploratory multi-omic analysis. Durable clinical benefit was defined as progression-free survival longer than 6 months, and TCR features were also tested against progression-free and overall survival. Under 10 patients reached durable clinical benefit, while about 19 patients did not. About 90% of the roughly 30 patients were males with bladder-origin urothelial cancer, and about 65% of the 29 reported a prior smoking history. A median of 141,255 T cells and 65,000 to 90,000 unique TCRs was obtained from blood samples, and a median clonality of approximately 0.077 was observed. Blood samples were analyzed at two time points: 3 weeks after treatment start (second dose) and 6 weeks after treatment start. In the same patients who had TCR sequencing, pretreatment tumors also underwent whole exome sequencing and RNA sequencing. Pretreatment tumor samples and matched peripheral blood, collected serially before and after atezolizumab treatment, underwent TCR sequencing. Patients had an ECOG performance status of 0 or 1 and had received between 0 and 3 prior chemotherapy regimens.

Paper-wide results and their limitations: A pretreatment peripheral blood TCR clonality below the median was linked to improved progression-free and overall survival. Because of the small sample size (n ≈ 27) and the many exploratory analyses performed, the results are intended to be regarded as hypothesis-generating. At 3 weeks after the start of treatment, tumor-associated TCR clones in peripheral blood had expanded more in patients with durable benefit (n ≈ 20, p = 0.022).

To estimate absolute template abundance from read counts, synthetic TCR analog templates were spiked into each PCR. Using the immunoSEQ assay, TCRbeta CDR3 regions were amplified from genomic DNA with bias-controlled V and J gene primers. Rearranged TCRbeta segments were sequenced at approximately 20X coverage. The paper's processing steps were these. Sequencing errors were corrected by clustering, and CDR3s were annotated against IMGT so that V, D and J genes could be assigned. Downstream analyses used only productive TCRbeta rearrangements, leaving out any out-of-frame or stop-codon sequences. Clonality was computed as one minus Shannon entropy normalized by the log of the number of unique productive sequences. Clones differing between time points or between blood and tumor were identified using Fisher's exact test with Benjamini-Hochberg correction, with an adjusted p below 0.01 applied as the threshold. TCRdb's version of the immuneACCESS table is confined to in-frame rearrangements and falls short of the full clone set. An unresolved V gene accounts for under half of the shortfall where checked; the remainder is of unknown origin. That table supplies the V and J calls and clone size; D and trimming were determined from the DNA. This sample comprises 29,000 or so clones, 79% of them detected only once. Together, the top ten hold around 3.5% of the sample.

The V gene is TRBV14 and the J gene is TRBJ2-2, with TRBD1 matching 9 junction bases. This receptor was taken from a man between 70 and 80 years old with urothelial cancer. The specimen comprised PBMCs, sampled around atezolizumab (anti-PD-L1) treatment. CDR3 reads: CASSQAGTGRTGELFF. The DNA sequence is TGTGCCAGCAGCCAGGCTGGGACAGGGCGAACCGGGGAGCTGTTTTTT.